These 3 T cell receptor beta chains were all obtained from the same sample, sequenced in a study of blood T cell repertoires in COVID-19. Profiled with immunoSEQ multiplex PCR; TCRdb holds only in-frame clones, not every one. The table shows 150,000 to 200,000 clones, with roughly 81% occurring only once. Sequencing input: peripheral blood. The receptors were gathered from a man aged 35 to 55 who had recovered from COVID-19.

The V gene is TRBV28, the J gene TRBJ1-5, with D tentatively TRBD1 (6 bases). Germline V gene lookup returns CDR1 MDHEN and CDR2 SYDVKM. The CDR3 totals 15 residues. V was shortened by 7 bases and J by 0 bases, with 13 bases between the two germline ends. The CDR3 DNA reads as TGTGCCAGCAAGGGGGGGATTTATAGCAATCAGCCCCAGCATTTT. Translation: CASKGGIYSNQPQHF.

The CDR3 sequence: CASSLMGHSYEQYF. The CDR3 nucleotides read TGTGCCAGCAGCTTAATGGGCCACTCCTACGAGCAGTACTTC. The V gene is TRBV7-9, the J gene TRBJ2-7; D is unresolved. Per the germline V gene, CDR1 is SEHNR and CDR2 is FQNEAQ (reference sequence). Deletions cut 2 bases from V and 0 bases from J, with 8 bases between. The CDR3 spans 14 residues.

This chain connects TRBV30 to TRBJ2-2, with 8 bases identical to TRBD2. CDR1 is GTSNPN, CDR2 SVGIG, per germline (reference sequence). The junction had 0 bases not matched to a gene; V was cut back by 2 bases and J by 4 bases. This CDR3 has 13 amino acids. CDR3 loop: CAWSSGSTGELFF. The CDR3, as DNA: TGTGCCTGGAGTAGCGGGAGCACCGGGGAGCTGTTTTTT.